This entry features one T cell receptor (beta chain) sequence. These data belong to a study of T cell responses to AZD1222 COVID-19 vaccine. The repertoire was sequenced with immunoSEQ multiplex PCR; TCRdb's copy has only in-frame clones and lacks some. Of over 150,000 clones in the sample, around 92% were seen once. CDR3 length equals 13 residues. After removal of 4 bases from V and 8 bases from J, the junction contained 6 bases not matched to a gene. The V gene's germline CDR1 is SGHRS and CDR2 YFSETQ. The sequence came from an adult in good health. The specimen comprised peripheral blood, sampled on day 0 of AZD1222 vaccination. The chain joins TRBV5-1 to TRBJ1-2, with TRBD1 identical over 9 bases. The CDR3 nucleotides are TGCGCCAGCAGCCATACAGGGGGCGGAGGCTACACCTTC. As protein: CASSHTGGGGYTF.